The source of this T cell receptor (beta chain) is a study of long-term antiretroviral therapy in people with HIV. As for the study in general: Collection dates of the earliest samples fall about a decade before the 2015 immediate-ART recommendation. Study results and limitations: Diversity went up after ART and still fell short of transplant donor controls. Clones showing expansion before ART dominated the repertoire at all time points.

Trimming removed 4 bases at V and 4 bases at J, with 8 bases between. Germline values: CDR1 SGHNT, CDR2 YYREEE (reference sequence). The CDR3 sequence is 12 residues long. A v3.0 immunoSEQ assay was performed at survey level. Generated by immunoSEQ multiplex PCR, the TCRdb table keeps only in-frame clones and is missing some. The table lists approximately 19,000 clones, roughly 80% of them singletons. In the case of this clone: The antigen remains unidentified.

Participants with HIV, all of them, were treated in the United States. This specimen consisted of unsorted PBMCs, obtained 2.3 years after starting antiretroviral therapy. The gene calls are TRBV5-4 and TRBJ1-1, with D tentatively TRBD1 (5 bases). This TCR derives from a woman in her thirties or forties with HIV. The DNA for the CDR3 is TGTGCCAGCAGCCGGGGGGGCACTGAAGCTTTCTTT. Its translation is CASSRGGTEAFF.